Ten or more counts support the clone carrying this TCR beta chain. The sample comes from a study of neurological immune-mediated disorders. Germline V gene lookup returns CDR1 MNHEY and CDR2 SVGEGT. V was clipped by 0 bases and J by 3 bases; unmatched bases: 7. The CDR3 spans 16 residues. TCRdb reprocessed the 5' RACE reads via MiXCR and lists one record per CDR3 protein. The sample holds roughly 120,000 distinct CDR3 sequences, about 3.2% seen once. The receptor comes from a woman aged 25 to 39 with multiple sclerosis. The sample was PBMCs. V usage is TRBV6-2 or TRBV6-3 and J usage is TRBJ2-5, with 7 bases aligning to TRBD1. CDR3 nucleotide sequence: TGTGCCAGCAGTTACTCGATTCCAGGGGGAAAAGAGACCCAGTACTTC. Amino acid sequence: CASSYSIPGGKETQYF.